The source of this TCR beta chain is a study of control samples from healthy donors and cancer patients. TCRdb keeps only in-frame clones here, not all; method: immunoSEQ multiplex PCR. The sample holds roughly 120,000 clones; just over 90% are singletons and the top ten take 7.8%. CDR3 size: 18 residues. Germline V gives CDR1 SEHNR, CDR2 FQNEAQ (reference sequence). The V segment lost 4 bases and the J segment 0 bases; nucleotides outside the gene matches: 8. The receptor's source is a woman in her late teens or twenties in good health. Sequencing was carried out using blood. V usage is TRBV7-9 and J usage is TRBJ2-7, with 14 bases lining up with TRBD2. In nucleotides, the CDR3 is TGTGCCAGCAGCTCCCGAGGTGGGACTAGCGGGAGCTCCTACGAGCAGTACTTC. Encoded protein: CASSSRGGTSGSSYEQYF.